A selection of T cell receptor beta chains follows, all from one sample in a study of OX40 agonist ivuxolimab in advanced cancers. Clones were read by immunoSEQ multiplex PCR, and TCRdb kept only the in-frame ones, dropping some. The table lists roughly 65,000 clones, just over 85% of them singletons, with approximately 0.92% in the top ten. The sample was CD4+ or CD8+ T cells sorted from blood, taken in a trial of the OX40 agonist ivuxolimab. These receptors all come from an adult with an advanced solid tumor such as melanoma, head and neck, liver or kidney cancer. Each CDR3 is given with its conserved first and last residue. A D gene is named only where the DNA matches it firmly. Not every row has a clone size; where given, it reads once, few, many or a size class.

J	D	length	size	V	CDR3	DNA
TRBJ1-2	TRBD1	16	NA	TRBV4-3	CASSQKSQGASYGYTF	TGCGCCAGCAGCCAGAAATCACAGGGGGCTAGCTATGGCTACACCTTC
TRBJ2-2	NA	14	NA	TRBV7-6	CASSLEGDTGELFF	TGTGCCAGCAGCTTAGAAGGGGACACCGGGGAGCTGTTTTTT
TRBJ1-6	NA	18	NA	TRBV9	CASSAEDEPTAFFSPLHF	TGTGCCAGCAGCGCCGAAGACGAACCGACTGCTTTTTTTTCACCCCTCCACTTT
TRBJ2-2	NA	14	NA	TRBV2	CASLLDANTGELFF	TGTGCCAGCCTTTTGGACGCGAACACCGGGGAGCTGTTTTTT
TRBJ1-1	NA	17	NA	TRBV5-4	CASSLAGGAIMNTEAFF	TGTGCCAGCAGCTTGGCCGGTGGGGCGATCATGAACACTGAAGCTTTCTTT
TRBJ2-3	NA	12	few	TRBV10-3	CAISESRDTQYF	TGTGCCATCAGTGAGTCGCGAGATACGCAGTATTTT
TRBJ2-2	NA	14	NA	TRBV29-1	CSVDRLGATGELFF	TGCAGCGTTGATAGGCTAGGGGCGACCGGGGAGCTGTTTTTT
TRBJ1-2	TRBD1	14	NA	TRBV28	CASIIPGQGFGYTF	TGTGCCAGCATAATTCCGGGACAGGGGTTTGGCTACACCTTC
TRBJ2-1	NA	19	NA	TRBV21-1	CASSKLGRVASERGDEQFF	TGTGCCAGCAGCAAATTGGGTAGGGTTGCTAGCGAACGTGGGGATGAGCAGTTCTTC
TRBJ2-3	TRBD2	17	once	TRBV7-2	CASSITGLAGEGGAQYF	TGTGCCAGCAGCATAACGGGACTAGCGGGAGAGGGGGGGGCGCAGTATTTT
TRBJ2-5	NA	14	NA	TRBV7-9	CASSFGQYQETQYF	TGTGCCAGCAGCTTCGGTCAGTACCAAGAGACCCAGTACTTC
TRBJ1-1	NA	15	NA	TRBV4-2	CASSQGGGTNTEAFF	TGTGCCAGCAGCCAAGGGGGCGGAACAAACACTGAAGCTTTCTTT
TRBJ2-1	TRBD2	16	NA	TRBV7-3	CASSPTGTSGYNEQFF	TGTGCCAGCAGCCCCACCGGGACTAGCGGCTACAATGAGCAGTTCTTC
TRBJ2-7	NA	14	few	TRBV5-1	CASSLEGRHYEQYF	TGCGCCAGCAGCTTGGAGGGCAGACACTACGAGCAGTACTTC
TRBJ2-3	TRBD2	16	NA	TRBV7-2	CASSPGLAGGVDTQYF	TGTGCCAGCAGCCCAGGACTAGCGGGGGGGGTAGATACGCAGTATTTT
TRBJ1-2	NA	13	NA	TRBV4-3	CASSHIAGAGYTF	TGCGCCAGCAGCCACATTGCAGGGGCCGGCTACACCTTC
TRBJ2-3	TRBD2	15	NA	TRBV9	CASSTRAGATDTQYF	TGTGCCAGCAGCACCCGAGCGGGAGCGACAGATACGCAGTATTTT
TRBJ1-2	NA	12	NA	TRBV28	CASSLSLYGYTF	TGTGCCAGCAGCTTGAGTCTCTATGGCTACACCTTC
TRBJ1-2	NA	13	NA	TRBV14	CASSQEVSYGYTF	TGTGCCAGCAGCCAAGAGGTCTCGTATGGCTACACCTTC
TRBJ1-5	NA	12	NA	TRBV28	CASTRRNQPQHF	TGTGCCAGCACCCGGAGGAATCAGCCCCAGCATTTT
TRBJ1-1	NA	12	NA	TRBV28	CASTLGHTEAFF	TGTGCCAGCACCTTAGGGCATACTGAAGCTTTCTTT
TRBJ1-5	TRBD1	18	NA	TRBV2	CASREGTGAALGNQPQHF	TGTGCCAGCAGGGAAGGGACAGGGGCCGCACTAGGCAATCAGCCCCAGCATTTT
TRBJ1-6	NA	17	NA	TRBV7-9	CASSLGRPGQRNSPLHF	TGTGCCAGCAGCTTAGGACGACCAGGACAGAGAAATTCACCCCTCCACTTT
TRBJ2-5	NA	14	NA	TRBV5-4	CASSLERGSETQYF	TGTGCCAGCAGCTTGGAAAGGGGAAGTGAGACCCAGTACTTC
TRBJ1-2	NA	12	NA	TRBV9	CASSQQLRGYTF	TGTGCCAGCAGCCAACAATTACGTGGCTACACCTTC
TRBJ1-3	NA	14	NA	TRBV29-1	CSVAGLPSGNTIYF	TGCAGCGTTGCGGGATTACCGTCGGGAAACACCATATATTTT
TRBJ1-2	NA	14	few	TRBV19	CASSPVGESYGYTF	TGTGCCAGTAGTCCTGTGGGGGAGTCCTATGGCTACACCTTC